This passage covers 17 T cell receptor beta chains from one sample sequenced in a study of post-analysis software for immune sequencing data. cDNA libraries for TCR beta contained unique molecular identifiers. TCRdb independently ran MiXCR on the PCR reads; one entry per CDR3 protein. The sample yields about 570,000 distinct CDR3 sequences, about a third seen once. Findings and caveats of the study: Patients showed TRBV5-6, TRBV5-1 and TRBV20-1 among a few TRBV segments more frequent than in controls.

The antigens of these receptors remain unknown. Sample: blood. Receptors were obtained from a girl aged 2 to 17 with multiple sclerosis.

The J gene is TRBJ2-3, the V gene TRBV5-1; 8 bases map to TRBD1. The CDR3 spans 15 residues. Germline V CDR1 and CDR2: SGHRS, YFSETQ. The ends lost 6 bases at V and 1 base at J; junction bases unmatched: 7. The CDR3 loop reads CASTTGTGGTDTQYF. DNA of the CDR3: TGCGCCAGCACCACCGGGACAGGAGGCACAGATACGCAGTATTTT.

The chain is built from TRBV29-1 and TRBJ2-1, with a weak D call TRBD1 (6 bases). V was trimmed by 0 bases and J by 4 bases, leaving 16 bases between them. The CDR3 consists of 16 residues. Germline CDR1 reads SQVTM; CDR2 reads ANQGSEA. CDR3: CSVEDLVQGPYNEQFF. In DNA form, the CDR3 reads TGCAGCGTTGAAGATCTTGTACAGGGACCGTACAATGAGCAGTTCTTC.

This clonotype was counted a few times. The CDR3 loop is CASSLWGGAEAFF. Here the CDR3 DNA reads TGTGCCAGCAGTTTATGGGGCGGCGCTGAAGCTTTCTTT. V gene TRBV28 combines with J gene TRBJ1-1; D not certain. V shed 0 bases and J shed 6 bases, with 8 bases lying between them. This CDR3 is 13 amino acids long. From germline, CDR1 is MDHEN and CDR2 SYDVKM. Together with reference TRBV28 and TRBJ1-1, the CDR3 gives the full variable domain: DVKVTQSSRYLVKRTGEKVFLECVQDMDHENMFWYRQDPGLGLRLIYFSYDVKMKEKGDIPEGYSVSREKKERFSLILESASTNQTSMYLCASSLWGGAEAFFGQGTRLTVV.

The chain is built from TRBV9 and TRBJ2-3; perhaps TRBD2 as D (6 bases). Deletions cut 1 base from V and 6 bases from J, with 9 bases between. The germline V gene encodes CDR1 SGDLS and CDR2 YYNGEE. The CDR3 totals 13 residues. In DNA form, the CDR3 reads TGTGCCAGCAGCGTATTGGAGGGGGATACGCAGTATTTT. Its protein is CASSVLEGDTQYF. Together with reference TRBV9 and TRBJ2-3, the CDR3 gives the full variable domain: DSGVTQTPKHLITATGQRVTLRCSPRSGDLSVYWYQQSLDQGLQFLIQYYNGEERAKGNILERFSAQQFPDLHSELNLSSLELGDSALYFCASSVLEGDTQYFGPGTRLTVL.

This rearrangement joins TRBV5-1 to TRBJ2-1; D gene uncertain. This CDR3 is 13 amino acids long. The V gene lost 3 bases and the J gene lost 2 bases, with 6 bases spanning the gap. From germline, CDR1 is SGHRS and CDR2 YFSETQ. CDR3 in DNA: TGCGCCAGCAGCTCTCCAACCTACAATGAGCAGTTCTTC. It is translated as CASSSPTYNEQFF.

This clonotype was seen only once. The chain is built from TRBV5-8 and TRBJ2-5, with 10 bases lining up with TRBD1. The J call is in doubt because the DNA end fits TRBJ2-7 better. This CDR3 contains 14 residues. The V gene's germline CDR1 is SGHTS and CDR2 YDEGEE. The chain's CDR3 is CASRRTGGIYEQYF. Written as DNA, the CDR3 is TGTGCCAGCAGGCGGACAGGGGGAATCTACGAGCAGTACTTC.

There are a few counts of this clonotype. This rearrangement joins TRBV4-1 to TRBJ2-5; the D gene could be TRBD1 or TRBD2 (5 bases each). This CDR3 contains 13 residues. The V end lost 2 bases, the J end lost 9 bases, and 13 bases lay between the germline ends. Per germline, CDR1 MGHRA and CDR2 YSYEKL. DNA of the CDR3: TGCGCCAGCAGCCAACCGGGGCGGTGGTCCCAGTACTTC. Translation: CASSQPGRWSQYF.

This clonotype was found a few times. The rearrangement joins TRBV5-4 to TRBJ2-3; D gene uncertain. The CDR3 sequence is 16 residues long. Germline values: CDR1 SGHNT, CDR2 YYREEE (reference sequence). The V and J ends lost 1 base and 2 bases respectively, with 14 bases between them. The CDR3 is CASSLSAERPTDTQYF. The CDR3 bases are TGTGCCAGCAGCTTGTCGGCGGAGAGGCCCACAGATACGCAGTATTTT.

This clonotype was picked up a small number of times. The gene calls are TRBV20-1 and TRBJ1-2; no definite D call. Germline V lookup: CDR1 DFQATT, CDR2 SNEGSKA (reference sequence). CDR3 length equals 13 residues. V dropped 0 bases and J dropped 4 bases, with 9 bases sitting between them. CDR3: CSARDPQAYGYTF. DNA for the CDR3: TGCAGTGCTAGAGATCCTCAAGCCTATGGCTACACCTTC.

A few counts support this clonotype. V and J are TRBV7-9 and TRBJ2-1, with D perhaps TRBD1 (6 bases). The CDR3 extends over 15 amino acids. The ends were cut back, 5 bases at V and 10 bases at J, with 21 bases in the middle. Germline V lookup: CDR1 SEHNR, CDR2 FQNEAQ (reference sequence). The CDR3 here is CASSPTGRLGIEQFF. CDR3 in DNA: TGTGCCAGCAGCCCGACAGGAAGGTTGGGCATAGAGCAGTTCTTC.

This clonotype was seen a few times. CDR3 bases: TGTGCCATCAGTGCCCTGTCGCGGACAGGGGATTATTCACCCCTCCACTTT. Its protein product is CAISALSRTGDYSPLHF. This chain links TRBV10-3 with TRBJ1-6; 9 nucleotides align to TRBD1. The length of the CDR3 is 17 residues. Unmatched junction bases numbered 12, after V lost 4 bases and J lost 8 bases. The germline V gene encodes CDR1 ENHRY and CDR2 SYGVKD.

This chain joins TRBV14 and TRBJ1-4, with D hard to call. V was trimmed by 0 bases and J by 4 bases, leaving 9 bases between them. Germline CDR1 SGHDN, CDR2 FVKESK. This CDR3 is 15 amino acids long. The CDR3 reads CASSQEPSYNEKLFF. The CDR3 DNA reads TGTGCCAGCAGCCAAGAGCCCAGCTATAATGAAAAACTGTTTTTT.

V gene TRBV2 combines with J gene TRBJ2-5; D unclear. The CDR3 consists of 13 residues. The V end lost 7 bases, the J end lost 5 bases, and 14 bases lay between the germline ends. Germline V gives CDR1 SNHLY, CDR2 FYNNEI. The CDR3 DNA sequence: TGTGCCAGCACCGACCGTGGCCCCGAGACCCAGTACTTC. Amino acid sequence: CASTDRGPETQYF.

CDR3 amino acids: CSGDTGELFF. The CDR3 DNA reads TGCAGTGGAGATACCGGGGAGCTGTTTTTT. The chain links TRBV29-1 to TRBJ2-2; D remains unclear. This CDR3 is 10 amino acids long. Germline CDR1 SQVTM, CDR2 ANQGSEA.

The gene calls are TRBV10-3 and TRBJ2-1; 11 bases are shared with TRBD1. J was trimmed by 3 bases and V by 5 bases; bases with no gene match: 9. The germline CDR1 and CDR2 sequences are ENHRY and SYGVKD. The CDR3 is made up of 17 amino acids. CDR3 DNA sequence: TGTGCCATCAGTCACGGACAGGGGGCAGTTAGCTACAATGAGCAGTTCTTC. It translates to CAISHGQGAVSYNEQFF.

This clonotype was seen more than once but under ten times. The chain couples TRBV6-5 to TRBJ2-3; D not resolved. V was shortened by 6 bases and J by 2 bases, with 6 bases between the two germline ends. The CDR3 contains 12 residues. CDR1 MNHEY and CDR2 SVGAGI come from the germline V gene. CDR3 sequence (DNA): TGTGCCAGCAGCCAAAACACAGATACGCAGTATTTT. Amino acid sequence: CASSQNTDTQYF.

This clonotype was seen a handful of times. The DNA of the CDR3 is TGCGCCAGCAGCCAAATGCCCAGGGGGAACTATGGCTACACCTTC. It specifies CASSQMPRGNYGYTF. This chain uses TRBV4-1 with TRBJ1-2; 7 bases are shared with TRBD1. Per the germline V gene, CDR1 is MGHRA and CDR2 is YSYEKL. The CDR3 length is 15 residues. The V and J ends lost 2 bases and 2 bases, in that order; junction bases with no gene match: 5.